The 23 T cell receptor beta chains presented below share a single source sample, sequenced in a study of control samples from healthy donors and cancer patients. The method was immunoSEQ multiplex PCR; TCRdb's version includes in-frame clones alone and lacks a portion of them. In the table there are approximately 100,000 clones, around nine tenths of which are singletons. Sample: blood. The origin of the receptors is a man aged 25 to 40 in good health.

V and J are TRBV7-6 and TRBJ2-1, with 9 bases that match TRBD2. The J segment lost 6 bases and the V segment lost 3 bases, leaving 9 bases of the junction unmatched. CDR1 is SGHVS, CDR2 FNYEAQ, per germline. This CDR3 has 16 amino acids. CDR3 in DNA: TGTGCCAGCAGCTTTTCTAGCGGGGAGGGCCGCAATGAGCAGTTCTTC. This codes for CASSFSSGEGRNEQFF.

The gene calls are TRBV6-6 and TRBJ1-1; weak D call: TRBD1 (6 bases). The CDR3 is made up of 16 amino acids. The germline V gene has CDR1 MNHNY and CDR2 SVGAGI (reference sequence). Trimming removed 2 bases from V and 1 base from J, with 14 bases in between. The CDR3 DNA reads TGTGCCAGCAGTTACCGACCCGGACAGAAGAACACTGAAGCTTTCTTT. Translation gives CASSYRPGQKNTEAFF.

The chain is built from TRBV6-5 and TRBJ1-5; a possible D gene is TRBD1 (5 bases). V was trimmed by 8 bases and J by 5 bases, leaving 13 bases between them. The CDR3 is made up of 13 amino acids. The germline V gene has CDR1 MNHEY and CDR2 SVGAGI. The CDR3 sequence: CASVFTGDQPQHF. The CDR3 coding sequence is TGTGCCAGCGTATTCACGGGGGATCAGCCCCAGCATTTT.

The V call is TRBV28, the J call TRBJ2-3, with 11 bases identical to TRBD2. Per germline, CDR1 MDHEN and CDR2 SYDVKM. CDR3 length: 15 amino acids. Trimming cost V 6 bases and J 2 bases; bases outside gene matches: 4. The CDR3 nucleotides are TGTGCCAGCAGCCGACTAGCGGGACTCACAGATACGCAGTATTTT. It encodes CASSRLAGLTDTQYF.

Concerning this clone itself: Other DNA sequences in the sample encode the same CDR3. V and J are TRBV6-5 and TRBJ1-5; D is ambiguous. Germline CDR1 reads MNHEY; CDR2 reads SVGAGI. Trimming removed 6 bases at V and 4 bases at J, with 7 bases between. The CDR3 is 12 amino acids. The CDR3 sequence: CASRGGNQPQHF. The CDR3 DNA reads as TGTGCCAGCAGGGGTGGGAATCAGCCCCAGCATTTT.

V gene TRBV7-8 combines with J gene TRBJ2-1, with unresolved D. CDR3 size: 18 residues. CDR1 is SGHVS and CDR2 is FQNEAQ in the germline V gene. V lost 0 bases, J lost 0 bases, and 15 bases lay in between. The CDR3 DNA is TGTGCCAGCAGCTTAGCCTCCCCAGCGTCTGGCTCCTACAATGAGCAGTTCTTC. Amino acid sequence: CASSLASPASGSYNEQFF.

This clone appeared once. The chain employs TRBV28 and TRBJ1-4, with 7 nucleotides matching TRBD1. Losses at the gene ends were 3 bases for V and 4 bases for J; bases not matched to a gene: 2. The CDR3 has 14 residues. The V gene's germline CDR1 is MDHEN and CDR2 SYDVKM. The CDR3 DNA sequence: TGTGCCAGCAGTTTCTCAGGGGGTAATGAAAAACTGTTTTTT. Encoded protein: CASSFSGGNEKLFF.

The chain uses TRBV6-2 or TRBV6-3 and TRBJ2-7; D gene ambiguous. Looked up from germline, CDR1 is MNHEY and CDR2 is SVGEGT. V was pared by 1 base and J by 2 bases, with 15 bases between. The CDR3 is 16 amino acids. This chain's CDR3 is CASSYYSSRNPYEQYV. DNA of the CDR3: TGTGCCAGCAGTTACTATAGTAGCCGTAACCCCTACGAGCAGTACGTC.

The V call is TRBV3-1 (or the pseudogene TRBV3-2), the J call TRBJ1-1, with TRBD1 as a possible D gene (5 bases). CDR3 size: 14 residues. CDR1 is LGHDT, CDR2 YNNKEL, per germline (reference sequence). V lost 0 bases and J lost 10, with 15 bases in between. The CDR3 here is CASSQDLGGSGAFF. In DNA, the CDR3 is TGTGCCAGCAGCCAAGATTTGGGGGGATCGGGAGCTTTCTTT.

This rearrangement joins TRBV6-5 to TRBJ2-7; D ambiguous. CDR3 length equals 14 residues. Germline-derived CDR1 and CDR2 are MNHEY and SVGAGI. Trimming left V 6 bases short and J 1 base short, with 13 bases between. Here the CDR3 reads CASSEDGPSYEQYF. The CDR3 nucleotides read TGTGCCAGCAGCGAGGACGGACCTTCCTACGAGCAGTACTTC.

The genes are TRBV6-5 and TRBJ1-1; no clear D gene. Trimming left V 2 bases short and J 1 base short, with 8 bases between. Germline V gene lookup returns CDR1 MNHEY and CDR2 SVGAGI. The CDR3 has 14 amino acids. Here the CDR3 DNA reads TGTGCCAGCAGTTACCGGGTGGAGAACACTGAAGCTTTCTTT. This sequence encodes CASSYRVENTEAFF.

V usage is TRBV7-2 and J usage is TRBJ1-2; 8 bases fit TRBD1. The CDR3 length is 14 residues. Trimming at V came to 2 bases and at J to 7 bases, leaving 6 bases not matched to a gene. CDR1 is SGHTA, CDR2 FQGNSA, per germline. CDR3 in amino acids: CASSLSVRGRGYTF. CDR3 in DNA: TGTGCCAGCAGCTTATCCGTCAGGGGGCGTGGCTACACCTTC.

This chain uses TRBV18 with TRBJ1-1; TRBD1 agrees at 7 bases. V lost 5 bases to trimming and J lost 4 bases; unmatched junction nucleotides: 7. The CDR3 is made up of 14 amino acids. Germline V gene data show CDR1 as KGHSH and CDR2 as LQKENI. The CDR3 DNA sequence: TGTGCCAGCTCAGGAATACAGGGGAGCACTGAAGCTTTCTTT. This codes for CASSGIQGSTEAFF.

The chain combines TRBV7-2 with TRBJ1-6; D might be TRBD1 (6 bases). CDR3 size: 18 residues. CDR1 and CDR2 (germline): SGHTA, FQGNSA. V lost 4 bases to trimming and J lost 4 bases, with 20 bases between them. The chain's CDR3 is CASSSVVRGPVYNSPLHF. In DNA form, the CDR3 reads TGTGCCAGCAGCTCCGTCGTCCGGGGGCCCGTTTATAATTCACCCCTCCACTTT.

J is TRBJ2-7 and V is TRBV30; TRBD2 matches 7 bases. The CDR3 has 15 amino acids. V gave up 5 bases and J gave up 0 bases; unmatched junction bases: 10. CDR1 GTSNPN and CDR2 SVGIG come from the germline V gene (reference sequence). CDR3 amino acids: CAWARSRGFSYEQYV. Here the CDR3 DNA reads TGTGCCTGGGCCCGATCGCGGGGGTTCTCCTACGAGCAGTACGTC.

CDR3: CASSYSGQGYYGYTF. DNA of the CDR3: TGTGCCAGCAGTTACTCTGGACAGGGCTATTATGGCTACACCTTC. The chain couples TRBV6-2 or TRBV6-3 to TRBJ1-2; 8 bases match TRBD1. The V and J ends lost 0 bases and 5 bases, in that order; junction bases with no gene match: 5. Germline lookup yields CDR1 MNHEY and CDR2 SVGEGT. The CDR3 loop spans 15 amino acids.

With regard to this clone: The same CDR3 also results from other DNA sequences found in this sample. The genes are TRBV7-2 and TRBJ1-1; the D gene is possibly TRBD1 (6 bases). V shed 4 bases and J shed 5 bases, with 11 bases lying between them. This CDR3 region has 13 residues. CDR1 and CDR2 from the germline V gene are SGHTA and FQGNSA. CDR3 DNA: TGTGCCAGCAGCTGGACGGACAGTACTGAAGCTTTCTTT. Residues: CASSWTDSTEAFF.

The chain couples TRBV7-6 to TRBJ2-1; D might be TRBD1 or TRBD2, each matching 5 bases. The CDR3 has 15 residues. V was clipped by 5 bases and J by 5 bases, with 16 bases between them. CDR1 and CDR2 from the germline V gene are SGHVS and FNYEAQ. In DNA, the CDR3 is TGTGCCAGCAGCACCGTAAGGGGACGTGACAATGAGCAGTTCTTC. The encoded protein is CASSTVRGRDNEQFF.

CDR3 sequence (DNA): TGTGCCAGCAGCCCCCGACTCGGGGGGTACAATGAGCAGTTCTTC. It translates to CASSPRLGGYNEQFF. The chain links TRBV5-4 to TRBJ2-1, with 7 bases fitting TRBD2. This CDR3 is 15 amino acids long. CDR1 is SGHNT and CDR2 is YYREEE in the germline V gene (reference sequence). Trimming removed 4 bases from V and 4 bases from J; junction bases left unmatched: 8.

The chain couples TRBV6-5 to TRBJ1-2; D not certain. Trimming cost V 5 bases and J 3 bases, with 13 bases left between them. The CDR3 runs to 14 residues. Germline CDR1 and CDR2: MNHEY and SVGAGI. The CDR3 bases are TGTGCCAGCAGTCCCATGGCCAGGCACTATGGCTACACCTTC. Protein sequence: CASSPMARHYGYTF.

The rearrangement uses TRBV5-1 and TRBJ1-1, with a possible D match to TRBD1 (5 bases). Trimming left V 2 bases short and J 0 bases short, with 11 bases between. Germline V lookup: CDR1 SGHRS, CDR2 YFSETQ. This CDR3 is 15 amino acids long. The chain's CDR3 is CASSLMRGVNTEAFF. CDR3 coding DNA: TGCGCCAGCAGCTTAATGAGAGGGGTGAACACTGAAGCTTTCTTT.

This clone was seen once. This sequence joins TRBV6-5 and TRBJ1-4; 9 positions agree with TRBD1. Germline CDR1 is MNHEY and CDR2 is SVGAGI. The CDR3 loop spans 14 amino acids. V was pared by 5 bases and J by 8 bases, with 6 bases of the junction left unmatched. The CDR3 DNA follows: TGTGCCAGCAGTACCCGGACAGGGGAAGAAAAACTGTTTTTT. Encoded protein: CASSTRTGEEKLFF.

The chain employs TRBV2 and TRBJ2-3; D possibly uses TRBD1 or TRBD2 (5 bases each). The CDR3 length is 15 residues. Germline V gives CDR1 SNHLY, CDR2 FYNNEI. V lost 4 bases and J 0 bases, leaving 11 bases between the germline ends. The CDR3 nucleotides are TGTGCCAGCAGTGTATGGGGGTGGAGCACAGATACGCAGTATTTT. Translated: CASSVWGWSTDTQYF.